In this sample, the clone carrying this TCR beta chain turned up many times. Its antigen is not identified. These data belong to a study of metastatic and nonmetastatic thyroid tumors. All patients reached thyroid surgery having received no treatment beforehand. TCRdb re-analyzed the PCR reads using MiXCR. The sample yields more than 7,500 clones, approximately 22% seen once. CDR1 and CDR2 from the germline V gene are DFQATT and SNEGSKA (reference sequence). This CDR3 is built from 15 residues. Unmatched junction bases numbered 9, after V lost 5 bases and J lost 4 bases. Study-level findings and limits: The study reportedly found significantly higher TCR beta diversity in malignant thyroid tumors than benign nodules, in blood and tumor.

Material for sequencing was adjacent normal tissue. The receptor comes from a female donor with papillary thyroid cancer or a benign thyroid nodule (not recorded which). Some clones in this sample may be carry-over from other donors' samples. V gene TRBV20-1 combines with J gene TRBJ2-3; 10 nucleotides match TRBD1. For the CDR3, the DNA is TGCAGTGCTTTGAGCCTCGACAGGGGGCCAGATACGCAGTATTTT. Translating it yields CSALSLDRGPDTQYF.